The rows below give T cell receptor beta chains drawn from one sample of a study of shared clonotypes between healthy human individuals. Measured with immunoSEQ multiplex PCR; TCRdb has only the in-frame clones, and not every one. The sample records some 2.1 million clones, 90% to 95% being singletons. Sequencing was performed on naive CD4+ T cells sorted from blood. Receptors originate from a young man in good health. Each CDR3 is given with its conserved first and last residue. Fields, in order: D gene, J gene, CDR3 length, V gene, clone size, CDR3 DNA, CDR3 protein. The D gene is left open where the match is weak. Clone size is given for some rows only: seen once, a few or many times, or a class if the clone is expanded.

>TRBD1|TRBJ1-4|19|TRBV7-9|few
TGTGCCAGCAGCTTCACCGGGACAGGGGGACCTGCAACTAATGAAAAACTGTTTTTT
CASSFTGTGGPATNEKLFF
>.|TRBJ2-7|13|TRBV28|.
TGTGCCAGCCAGTCCTCCTTTGGACAGCCGCAGTACTTC
CASQSSFGQPQYF
>TRBD2|TRBJ2-7|13|TRBV7-2|.
TGTGCCAGCAGCTTAGACCTCCCGGGACTACAGTACTTC
CASSLDLPGLQYF
>.|TRBJ1-6|13|TRBV30|.
TGTGCCTGGAGCGGGACGGGGAATTCACCCCTCCACTTT
CAWSGTGNSPLHF
>.|TRBJ2-1|16|TRBV9|once
TGTGCCAGCAGCGTAGCAGGGAAGGAAGGGTACAATGAGCAGTTCTTC
CASSVAGKEGYNEQFF
>TRBD2|TRBJ2-5|18|TRBV11-2|.
TGTGCCAGCAGCTTAATTATCCTAGCGGAGACCCTAAGGGAGGCCCAGTACTTC
CASSLIILAETLREAQYF
>.|TRBJ1-5|14|TRBV30|.
TGTGCCTGGAGTGTTGAGGCGGGTGTTCAGCCCCAGCATTTT
CAWSVEAGVQPQHF
>.|TRBJ2-1|16|TRBV7-2|.
TGTGCCAGCAGCTTAGCTCAGGACCTCTCGTACAATGAGCAGTTCTTC
CASSLAQDLSYNEQFF
>.|TRBJ1-5|13|TRBV4-1|once
TGCGCCAGCAGCCATCCTGCCATTGGGCCCCAGCATTTT
CASSHPAIGPQHF
>.|TRBJ1-2|13|TRBV21-1|.
TGTGCCAGCAAAAATGACAGGGCTAGTGGCTACACCTTC
CASKNDRASGYTF
>.|TRBJ2-2|16|TRBV12-5|once
TGTGCTAGTGGTTTGGTTATCCAGGGCAACACCGGGGAGCTGTTTTTT
CASGLVIQGNTGELFF
>.|TRBJ1-1|14|TRBV5-1|.
TGCGCCAGCAGCTTGGTATCAGGGAGCACTGAAGCTTTCTTT
CASSLVSGSTEAFF
>.|TRBJ2-2|18|TRBV7-8|once
TGTGCCAGCAGCCCGAGGGGTCGTCAGGGGAGGAACACCGGGGAGCTGTTTTTT
CASSPRGRQGRNTGELFF
>TRBD1|TRBJ1-2|15|TRBV6-6|.
TGTGCCAGCAGTACACCGGGACAGGAGACCTATGGCTACACCTTC
CASSTPGQETYGYTF
>.|TRBJ2-1|13|TRBV30|.
TGTGCCTGGAGTGTTTCAGGGAACAATGAGCAGTTCTTC
CAWSVSGNNEQFF
>TRBD1|TRBJ2-3|15|TRBV4-3|.
TGCGCCAGCAGCCACGCGACAGGGAACACAGATACGCAGTATTTT
CASSHATGNTDTQYF
>TRBD2|TRBJ2-2|17|TRBV7-9|.
TGTGCCAGCAGCTCGGGACTAGCGGGGGTTCGCACCGGGGAGCTGTTTTTT
CASSSGLAGVRTGELFF
>.|TRBJ2-1|12|TRBV28|.
TGTGCCAGCAGTTTATCCTCGGGGAAGCAGTTCTTC
CASSLSSGKQFF
>.|TRBJ2-3|16|TRBV7-9|.
TGTGCCAGCACCCTAGGAGGGGGCGGCGGCACAGATACGCAGTATTTT
CASTLGGGGGTDTQYF
>.|TRBJ2-7|12|TRBV6-1|few
TGTGCCAGCAGTGGAGGACCTTACGAGCAGTACTTC
CASSGGPYEQYF
>.|TRBJ2-3|13|TRBV7-2|.
TGTGCCAGCAGCTCCCAGGTTACAGATACGCAGTATTTT
CASSSQVTDTQYF
>TRBD1|TRBJ2-7|15|TRBV15|.
TGTGCCACCAGCAGTAACTCGGGACAGACCTACGAGCAGTACTTC
CATSSNSGQTYEQYF
>TRBD2|TRBJ2-1|15|TRBV5-6|.
TGTGCCAGCAGCTTTTGGACTAGCGGATACAATGAGCAGTTCTTC
CASSFWTSGYNEQFF
>TRBD1|TRBJ2-5|12|TRBV2|.
TGTGCCAGCAACAGGGGGAAAGAGACCCAGTACTTC
CASNRGKETQYF
>TRBD1|TRBJ2-5|18|TRBV7-2|.
TGTGCCAGCAGCTTAGTGGCGGTGGGACAGGAGTACCAAGAGACCCAGTACTTC
CASSLVAVGQEYQETQYF
>TRBD1|TRBJ1-1|15|TRBV10-3|.
TGTGCCATCAGTGCCGGACAGGGCAAGAACACTGAAGCTTTCTTT
CAISAGQGKNTEAFF
>.|TRBJ1-6|13|TRBV10-3|.
TGTGCCATCAGTGATGACAAGGTTTCACCCCTCCACTTT
CAISDDKVSPLHF
>.|TRBJ2-3|14|TRBV7-8|.
TGTGCCAGCAGCTTAGGGGGGGTCCCAGATACGCAGTATTTT
CASSLGGVPDTQYF
>TRBD2|TRBJ2-5|17|TRBV9|.
TGTGCCAGCAGCGTAGCGGTAGCGGGAGGTACCCAAGAGACCCAGTACTTC
CASSVAVAGGTQETQYF
>TRBD1|TRBJ2-1|15|TRBV5-1|.
TGCGCCAGCAGCTTGGGGGGACAGTACTACAATGAGCAGTTCTTC
CASSLGGQYYNEQFF
>.|TRBJ2-3|13|TRBV29-1|.
TGCAGCGTTCACACTAGGTTCACAGATACGCAGTATTTT
CSVHTRFTDTQYF
>.|TRBJ2-2|15|TRBV5-1|.
TGCGCCAGCAGATTCGGGACTCGCTTCACCGGGGAGCTGTTTTTT
CASRFGTRFTGELFF
>.|TRBJ1-2|14|TRBV7-9|.
TGTGCCAGCAGCTTAGGTTGGGATAACTATGGCTACACCTTC
CASSLGWDNYGYTF
>.|TRBJ1-3|12|TRBV28|.
TGTGCCAGCACGAGCTCTGGAGACACCATATATTTT
CASTSSGDTIYF
>TRBD1|TRBJ2-7|13|TRBV6-1|few
TGTGCCAGCAGGGGACAGGGGGCCTACGAGCAGTACTTC
CASRGQGAYEQYF
>.|TRBJ2-3|14|TRBV11-2|.
TGTGCCAGCAGCACCGGAGGGTCGGCAGATACGCAGTATTTT
CASSTGGSADTQYF
>.|TRBJ2-7|14|TRBV4-1|once
TGCGCCAGCAGCCCAAGACACCTTTCCTACGAGCAGTACTTC
CASSPRHLSYEQYF
>TRBD2|TRBJ2-1|16|TRBV14|once
TGTGCCAGCAGCCAAGGGACTAGCGGGAACTACAATGAGCAGTTCTTC
CASSQGTSGNYNEQFF
>.|TRBJ2-7|14|TRBV10-2|.
TGCGCCAGCACGAACCGGACGGGACCTTACGAGCAGTACTTC
CASTNRTGPYEQYF
>.|TRBJ2-5|14|TRBV10-3|few
TGTGCCATCAGTGATTCACAGACTAGAGAGACCCAGTACTTC
CAISDSQTRETQYF
>TRBD2|TRBJ2-7|15|TRBV6-1|.
TGTGCCAGCAGGGGACTAGCGGGAGGGACCTACGAGCAGTACTTC
CASRGLAGGTYEQYF
>TRBD1|TRBJ2-7|13|TRBV18|.
TGTGCCAGCTCATCAAGGGACAGTTACGAGCAGTACTTC
CASSSRDSYEQYF
>.|TRBJ2-1|12|TRBV5-4|.
TGTGCCAGCAGCCGGACCCTCAATGAGCAGTTCTTC
CASSRTLNEQFF